This section outlines one TCR beta chain sequence together with its context. These data originate in a study of OX40 agonist ivuxolimab in advanced cancers. TCRdb keeps only in-frame clones here, not all; method: immunoSEQ multiplex PCR. The sample carries about 82,000 clones, about 86% recorded once. This TCR came from an adult with an advanced solid tumor such as melanoma, head and neck, liver or kidney cancer. Sequenced material: CD4+ or CD8+ T cells sorted from blood, taken in a trial of the OX40 agonist ivuxolimab.

The CDR3 bases are TGTGCCAGTACCCAACCGGGGTTCTGGGGCACCGGGGAGCTGTTTTTT. Its protein is CASTQPGFWGTGELFF. V is TRBV19 and J is TRBJ2-2; TRBD2 might be the D (5 bases). V was clipped by 7 bases and J by 4 bases, with 19 bases between them. CDR1 is LNHDA and CDR2 is SQIVND in the germline V gene (reference sequence). There are 16 residues in the CDR3.